Below are 27 T cell receptor beta chains sequenced from a single sample in a study of blood T cell repertoires in COVID-19. Repertoires were generated with immunoSEQ multiplex PCR, while TCRdb's copy carries only in-frame clones and drops some. Here the sample spans fewer than 400,000 clones, around 87% being singletons. Sample: peripheral blood. The receptors derive from a human donor in a cohort sampled during active COVID-19.

The chain is built from TRBV29-1 and TRBJ2-3, with TRBD2 matching over 9 bases. The CDR3 is made up of 15 amino acids. The germline gives CDR1 SQVTM, CDR2 ANQGSEA. Germline trimming cut 3 bases from V and 0 bases from J; bases unmatched to any gene: 4. The CDR3 protein is CSVDPTSGSTDTQYF. The CDR3 nucleotides are TGCAGCGTTGACCCCACTAGCGGGAGCACAGATACGCAGTATTTT.

This sequence joins TRBV3-1 (or the pseudogene TRBV3-2) and TRBJ2-1, with TRBD2 matching over 7 bases. CDR1 is LGHDT and CDR2 is YNNKEL in the germline V gene (reference sequence). The CDR3 totals 16 residues. V dropped 2 bases and J dropped 4; count of bases not matched to a gene: 8. CDR3 bases: TGTGCCAGCAGCCAACCAAGCGGGATCCGATACAATGAGCAGTTCTTC. It encodes CASSQPSGIRYNEQFF.

In this sample, this clone turned up once. The chain couples TRBV5-6 to TRBJ2-1; 13 bases match TRBD2. There are 16 residues in the CDR3. V trimming: 4 bases; J trimming: 6 bases; junction bases outside the gene matches: 7. From germline, CDR1 is SGHDT and CDR2 YYEEEE. CDR3 region: CASSPPLAGGLNEQFF. CDR3 in DNA: TGTGCCAGCAGCCCACCACTAGCGGGGGGGCTCAATGAGCAGTTCTTC.

CDR3 nucleotide sequence: TGTGCCATCAGCCCCGGGACTAGCGGGACCCTTACCTACGAGCAGTACTTC. Translated, it gives CAISPGTSGTLTYEQYF. J is TRBJ2-7 and V is TRBV10-3, with 13 positions matching TRBD2. V lost 6 bases, J lost 2 bases, and 10 bases stayed unmatched. This CDR3 region has 17 residues. The germline CDR1 and CDR2 sequences are ENHRY and SYGVKD.

This clone was counted once. The chain uses TRBV30 and TRBJ1-3, with D possibly TRBD1 on 6 matching bases. Between the trimmed V and J ends, which lost 2 bases and 3 bases, there was a span of 11 bases. The V gene's germline CDR1 is GTSNPN and CDR2 SVGIG (reference sequence). The CDR3 has 14 amino acids. CDR3 coding DNA: TGTGCCTGGAGTAGGAAGGGGGTTGGAAACACCATATATTTT. Protein sequence: CAWSRKGVGNTIYF.

The V call is TRBV9, the J call TRBJ2-2; D uncertain. The CDR3 is made up of 14 amino acids. CDR1 is SGDLS, CDR2 YYNGEE, per germline. Trimming pared 4 bases from V and 1 base from J, leaving 8 bases between. This CDR3 reads CASSHPVNTGELFF. The DNA for the CDR3 is TGTGCCAGCAGCCATCCGGTGAACACCGGGGAGCTGTTTTTT.

The chain carries TRBV7-3 and TRBJ2-3, with D tentatively TRBD2 (6 bases). The ends were cut back, 5 bases at V and 4 bases at J, with 19 bases in the middle. The CDR3 is made up of 16 amino acids. Germline V CDR1 and CDR2: SGHTA, FQGTGA. In DNA form, the CDR3 reads TGTGCCAGCAGCCCGGACGGGGGAGCATCTGCAGATACGCAGTATTTT. It codes for CASSPDGGASADTQYF.

Of note for this clone: Germline is not matched at one junction end, which may reflect a read error. This chain uses TRBV7-7 with TRBJ2-2; a possible D gene is TRBD2 (6 bases). This CDR3 is 15 amino acids long. The germline gives CDR1 SSHAT, CDR2 FNYEAQ (reference sequence). This CDR3 reads CASSLGGLNTGELFF. The DNA of the CDR3 is TGTGCTAGCAGCTTAGGCGGACTAAACACCGGGGAGCTGTTTTTT.

This rearrangement joins TRBV11-3 to TRBJ2-7, with 7 positions matching TRBD1. The length of the CDR3 is 13 residues. Germline V gene data show CDR1 as SGHNT and CDR2 as YENEEA. The V segment lost 5 bases and the J segment 3 bases; nucleotides outside the gene matches: 4. The CDR3 bases are TGTGCCAGCAGCGACGACAGGGACTACGAGCAGTACTTC. Translated, it gives CASSDDRDYEQYF.

V and J are TRBV4-2 and TRBJ1-1, with 8 bases matching TRBD1. The germline CDR1 and CDR2 sequences are LGHNA and YNFKEQ. With V trimmed by 0 bases and J by 5 bases, 5 bases remained unmatched. This CDR3 comprises 15 residues. CDR3 nucleotides: TGTGCCAGCAGCCAAGATGAGACAGGGGTAACTGAAGCTTTCTTT. It yields the protein CASSQDETGVTEAFF.

This clone was seen repeatedly, ten times or more. The chain uses TRBV7-3 and TRBJ1-2; D ambiguous. The germline V and J ends were trimmed by 5 bases and 4 bases, with 14 bases remaining between them. Looked up from germline, CDR1 is SGHTA and CDR2 is FQGTGA. This CDR3 spans 14 amino acids. CDR3 sequence (DNA): TGTGCCAGCAGCCGTAGCGGACGGCTCTATGGCTACACCTTC. It translates to CASSRSGRLYGYTF.

The table lists this clone with a count of one. J is TRBJ1-4 and V is TRBV19; D remains ambiguous. This CDR3 has 17 residues. V was pared by 3 bases and J by 8 bases, with 22 bases between. CDR1 LNHDA and CDR2 SQIVND come from the germline V gene (reference sequence). CDR3 nucleotides: TGTGCCAGTAGTATCTCCCCTAGCGACCCCGGGGAGGAAAAACTGTTTTTT. Encoded protein: CASSISPSDPGEEKLFF.

The chain combines TRBV10-3 with TRBJ2-1; TRBD2 agrees at 11 bases. The CDR3 has 14 amino acids. Trimming took 8 bases from V and 6 from J; bases not matched to a gene: 6. Germline loops: CDR1 ENHRY, CDR2 SYGVKD. The CDR3 loop is CAIHTSGSSNEQFF. CDR3 nucleotides: TGTGCCATCCACACTAGCGGGAGTTCCAATGAGCAGTTCTTC.

The V gene is TRBV6-5, the J gene TRBJ2-1, with TRBD2 identical over 12 bases. The CDR3 extends over 13 amino acids. From germline, CDR1 is MNHEY and CDR2 SVGAGI. V was clipped by 11 bases and J by 10 bases; unmatched bases: 9. CDR3 sequence reads: CAGRTSGTAEQFF. The CDR3 region has the DNA TGTGCCGGCCGGACTAGCGGGACGGCGGAGCAGTTCTTC.

The chain combines TRBV19 with TRBJ1-2, with D hard to call. The V and J ends lost 3 bases and 2 bases respectively, with 13 bases between them. The germline CDR1 and CDR2 sequences are LNHDA and SQIVND (reference sequence). This CDR3 spans 15 amino acids. This chain's CDR3 is CASSIGRERNYGYTF. In DNA form, the CDR3 reads TGTGCCAGTAGTATCGGGAGGGAGAGAAACTATGGCTACACCTTC.

The CDR3 region has the DNA TGTGCCAGTAGTATTGAGCAGCGGGAAGACTACGAGCAGTACTTC. Amino acid sequence: CASSIEQREDYEQYF. The chain couples TRBV19 to TRBJ2-7, with 7 bases aligning to TRBD2. The junction had 8 bases not matched to a gene; V was cut back by 3 bases and J by 3 bases. This CDR3 region has 15 residues. CDR1 is LNHDA, CDR2 SQIVND, per germline (reference sequence). Supplemented by reference TRBV19 and TRBJ2-7, the full variable domain reads DGGITQSPKYLFRKEGQNVTLSCEQNLNHDAMYWYRQDPGQGLRLIYYSQIVNDFQKGDIAEGYSVSREKKESFPLTVTSAQKNPTAFYLCASSIEQREDYEQYFGPGTRLTVT.

A note on this clone: Different DNA sequences within this sample yield the same CDR3. V usage is TRBV6-5 and J usage is TRBJ1-6; the D gene is possibly TRBD1 (6 bases). Germline CDR1 and CDR2: MNHEY and SVGAGI. The CDR3 covers 15 residues. The V end lost 0 bases, the J end lost 5 bases, and 8 bases lay between the germline ends. CDR3 sequence reads: CASSYSGGNNSPLHF. The CDR3 region has the DNA TGTGCCAGCAGTTACTCAGGGGGAAATAATTCACCCCTCCACTTT.

The J gene is TRBJ2-7, the V gene TRBV5-1; the D is unclear. Germline V gives CDR1 SGHRS, CDR2 YFSETQ. V was trimmed by 2 bases and J by 2 bases, leaving 11 bases between them. The CDR3 spans 14 residues. CDR3 region: CASSFEAQTYEQYF. The CDR3 bases are TGCGCCAGCAGCTTTGAAGCGCAGACCTACGAGCAGTACTTC.

The chain uses TRBV7-8 and TRBJ1-2; possibly TRBD1 for D (6 bases). V was trimmed by 2 bases and J by 9 bases, leaving 13 bases between them. Germline V gene lookup returns CDR1 SGHVS and CDR2 FQNEAQ. The CDR3 has 13 residues. The CDR3 loop is CASSLTGQSRYTF. The CDR3 DNA reads TGTGCCAGCAGCTTAACTGGACAGAGTCGCTACACCTTC.

The rearrangement joins TRBV9 to TRBJ2-5, with D possibly being TRBD2 (6 bases). The germline V gene has CDR1 SGDLS and CDR2 YYNGEE. Trimming removed 0 bases from V and 5 bases from J, with 11 bases in between. CDR3 length equals 14 residues. The CDR3 DNA is TGTGCCAGCAGCGTAGAGGAGGGTTTGGAGACCCAGTACTTC. It specifies CASSVEEGLETQYF.

The V gene is TRBV28, the J gene TRBJ1-2, with 10 bases matching TRBD1. V shed 6 bases and J 8 bases; nucleotides not matched to a gene: 6. The germline gives CDR1 MDHEN, CDR2 SYDVKM. The CDR3 covers 13 residues. CDR3 nucleotide sequence: TGTGCCAGCAGGCCGACAGGGGGCCGGGGCTACACCTTC. Protein sequence: CASRPTGGRGYTF.

As DNA, the CDR3 is TGTGCCACCAGTGATCCCACTACTCACAATGAGCAGTTCTTC. Translated: CATSDPTTHNEQFF. V and J are TRBV24-1 and TRBJ2-1; no firm D call. Germline CDR1 is KGHDR and CDR2 is SFDVKD. V was shortened by 3 bases and J by 5 bases, with 10 bases between the two germline ends. This CDR3 has 14 residues.

This rearrangement joins TRBV5-1 to TRBJ1-2; the D is unclear. This CDR3 has 15 amino acids. The V end was cut by 0 bases, the J end by 3 bases, with 12 bases between. Looked up from germline, CDR1 is SGHRS and CDR2 is YFSETQ. For the CDR3, the DNA is TGCGCCAGCAGCTTGGGTGCGGGAGAGGACTATGGCTACACCTTC. Protein sequence: CASSLGAGEDYGYTF.

This rearrangement joins TRBV19 to TRBJ2-7; 12 nucleotides line up with TRBD2. V dropped 3 bases and J dropped 1; count of bases not matched to a gene: 13. From germline, CDR1 is LNHDA and CDR2 SQIVND (reference sequence). This CDR3 has 19 residues. The DNA of the CDR3 is TGTGCCAGTAGTATGGGCCGATCGGCTAGCGGGGGGGCATCCTACGAGCAGTACTTC. Amino acids: CASSMGRSASGGASYEQYF.

The CDR3 protein is CASSLPGQAYGYTF. In DNA form, the CDR3 reads TGTGCCAGCAGCTTACCGGGACAGGCCTATGGCTACACCTTC. The rearrangement links TRBV7-9 to TRBJ1-2; 8 nucleotides match TRBD1. V lost 2 bases, J lost 4 bases, and 3 bases stayed unmatched. Germline loops: CDR1 SEHNR, CDR2 FQNEAQ (reference sequence). The CDR3 runs to 14 residues. The entire variable domain, with the rest obtained from reference TRBV7-9 and TRBJ1-2, is as follows: DTGVSQNPRHKITKRGQNVTFRCDPISEHNRLYWYRQTLGQGPEFLTYFQNEAQLEKSRLLSDRFSAERPKGSFSTLEIQRTEQGDSAMYLCASSLPGQAYGYTFGSGTRLTVV.

This clone is a singleton in its sample. The chain uses TRBV30 and TRBJ1-4; no reliable D call. The CDR3 contains 15 residues. Deletions cut 0 bases from V and 8 bases from J, with 16 bases between. CDR1 is GTSNPN and CDR2 is SVGIG in the germline V gene (reference sequence). The CDR3 sequence is CAWSVTDTAGEKLFF. The CDR3 DNA follows: TGTGCCTGGAGTGTTACAGATACGGCCGGAGAAAAACTGTTTTTT.

This clone was recorded a few times. The chain recombines TRBV7-2 with TRBJ2-7; 12 bases match TRBD2. CDR3 size: 13 residues. The germline V gene has CDR1 SGHTA and CDR2 FQGNSA. V shed 4 bases, J shed 12 bases, and the junction held 7 bases outside the gene matches. DNA of the CDR3: TGTGCCAGCAGCTCGTGGACTAGCGGGGCCGTGTACTTC. Protein: CASSSWTSGAVYF.